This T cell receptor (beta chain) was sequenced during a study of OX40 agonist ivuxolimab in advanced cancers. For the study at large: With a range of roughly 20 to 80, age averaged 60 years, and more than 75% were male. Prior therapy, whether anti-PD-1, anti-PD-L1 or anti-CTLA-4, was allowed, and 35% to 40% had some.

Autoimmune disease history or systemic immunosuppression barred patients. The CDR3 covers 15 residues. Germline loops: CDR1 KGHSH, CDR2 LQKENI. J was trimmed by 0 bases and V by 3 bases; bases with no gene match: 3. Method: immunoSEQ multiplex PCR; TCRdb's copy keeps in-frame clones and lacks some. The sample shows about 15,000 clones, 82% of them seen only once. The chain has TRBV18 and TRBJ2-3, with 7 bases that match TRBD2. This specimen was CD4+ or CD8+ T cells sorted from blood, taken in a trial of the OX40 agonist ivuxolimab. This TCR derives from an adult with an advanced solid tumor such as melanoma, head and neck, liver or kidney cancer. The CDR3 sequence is CASSPRRESTDTQYF. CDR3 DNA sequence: TGTGCCAGCTCACCTCGGCGGGAGAGCACAGATACGCAGTATTTT.